This T cell receptor beta chain originates from a study of blood T cells in healthy people across ages (dated by TCRdb to between 2014 and 2017). Regarding the study in general: In model experiments, roughly one uniquely barcoded TCR beta cDNA molecule per two T cells was captured by template switching. The donors were divided into four age groups: young (average roughly 15 years), middle-aged (approximately 42), aged (approximately 62) and long-lived (roughly 82). The study analyzed two additional independent replicas of 1 million unique cDNA reads from the same blood draw for two donors, one aged 18 to 30 and one aged 80 or older. Using deep sequencing normalized with unique cDNA molecular identifiers, the study measured how TCR beta repertoire diversity changes with age.

The study at large found these results: Because profiling used bulk unsorted PBMCs, naive and antigen-experienced compartments could not be compared conclusively. A strong correlation was found between observed TCR beta diversity and the percentage of naive T cells measured by flow cytometry. Estimates of total diversity based on one million sequenced T cells were regarded as lower bounds and as underestimates. The long-lived group showed more naive CD4+ T cells, fewer expanded clones and increased TCR diversity than the aged group, suggesting age selection. Because donor CMV infection status was unknown, age-related changes in expanded clonotypes were potentially confounded. As age increased, observed TCR beta diversity per million T cells dropped in a roughly linear way, and a significant reduction was already evident by age 40.

The 39 donors, aged about 6 to 100 years, were systemically healthy Caucasian individuals from Russia. Around 10 milliliters of peripheral blood were collected from each donor into EDTA-treated Vacutainer tubes. Ficoll-Paque density-gradient centrifugation was used to isolate PBMCs, with at least 6.5 million per sample. Trizol reagent was used to extract total RNA from PBMCs, with at least 6 micrograms per sample. Naive CD45RAhigh/CD27high T cell percentages were measured by flow cytometry on a PBMC aliquot from every donor. This clonotype was seen a few times. The clone's antigen remains unknown. Per-base qualities were not stored, and no clone one base away is much larger. Receptors were amplified or captured by 5' RACE. Sequencing took place on an Illumina HiSeq 2500. A second 7 to 11 cycle PCR used a sample-barcoded 5' primer and a J-beta primer mix. A unique molecular identifier was introduced onto each TCR beta cDNA molecule by a template-switch 5' adaptor carrying 12 random nucleotides. Each sample yielded at least 3 million CDR3-containing paired-end reads. First-strand cDNA was synthesized from all RNA with the Mint cDNA synthesis kit, primed by a TRBC-specific oligonucleotide. Following uracil-DNA glycosylase treatment, a first 18-cycle PCR with universal primers M1SS and BC2_uni_R was performed on all cDNA. For the original study's pipeline: For normalization, 1 million high-quality reads, each with a distinct molecular identifier, were randomly selected from each sample. Reads sharing molecular identifiers were discarded rather than binned into consensus sequences. MiTCR, set to a Q25 quality threshold and the strictest error-elimination algorithm, was used for CDR3 identification, clonotype clustering and error correction. A nonparametric unseen species model with Euler transformation was used to estimate a lower bound on total TCR beta diversity. TCRdb trimmed the raw reads at Q25, called clones with MiXCR and kept productive beta chains. Every distinct CDR3 protein forms one entry, paired with its most common genes and DNA. In this record, the V and J calls reflect TCRdb's handling and not the investigators' own analysis. This sample is represented by approximately 490,000 distinct CDR3 sequences; around 24% of them were singletons. The top ten constitute less than 9% of the sample.

V and J lose 0 bases and 1 base, and a span of 12 bases separates them. From the cysteine through the phenylalanine, the CDR3 covers 16 amino acids. The DNA shown is the 48-base CDR3, in frame from base 1. According to the germline V gene, CDR1 reads MNHEY and CDR2 reads SVGEGT. These same records also appear under a second study, on T cells of mothers and their children. Looking at the second paper: The donors were nine systemically healthy Caucasian individuals, made up of three mothers and their six children. cDNA synthesis used all of the extracted RNA, with 1.5 ug of RNA in each 15 ul reaction. In the second PCR, the M1S primer added sample barcodes and 2-4 random nucleotides. More than 9 million TCR beta CDR3 reads were obtained from each mother, and several million reads were obtained from each child. In both related and unrelated pairs, thymic selection shapes the output of TCR recombination in a similar way, with inherited differences having only a minor effect. Related mother-child pairs always showed normalized repertoire overlap that was slightly higher than in unrelated mother-child pairs, though the difference was never significant. No persistent microchimeric T cell clones were found, with a detection sensitivity of roughly 99 clones per million clonotypes. The study used deep NGS to compare TCR beta repertoires of mothers and children, seeking features distinguishing related mother-child pairs from unrelated individuals. The mean age was roughly 36 +/- 4 years for the mothers and approximately 11 +/- 4 years for the children. Libraries were sequenced on Illumina HiSeq 2000 with 100+100 nt paired-end reads after adapter ligation with NEBNext reagents. To prevent cross-contamination, the mother and child libraries were prepared a month apart and were sequenced in separate runs. Each donor had between roughly 450,000 and 2,100,000 distinct TCR beta clonotypes identified. Naive TCR beta clonotypes were estimated from low-frequency clonotypes matched to each donor's FACS-determined naive share, without sorting.

This receptor was identified in a boy between 5 and 17 years old in good health. The V and J genes are TRBV6-2 or TRBV6-3 and TRBJ1-1, with the D segment identity uncertain. Sequencing input: blood. The nucleotide sequence is TGTGCCAGCAGTTACTCTTTCAGTGCGCGGAACACTGAAGCTTTCTTT. The translation is CASSYSFSARNTEAFF.